The 20 T cell receptor beta chains reported below all come from one sample, sequenced in a study of cytomegalovirus exposure and HLA in healthy donors. Both 60 Vbeta primers and 13 Jbeta primers went into the PCR. Measured with immunoSEQ multiplex PCR; TCRdb has only the in-frame clones, and not every one. Of roughly 120,000 clones listed, 77% are singletons. Sequencing was done on a sample of PBMCs. The receptors originated from a woman between 35 and 50 years old in good health and CMV-seropositive.

In this sample, this clone turned up a few times. The V and J genes are TRBV4-1 and TRBJ2-7, with 11 bases lining up with TRBD1. The trim removed 0 bases at V and 6 bases at J, leaving 4 bases unmatched. The germline gives CDR1 MGHRA, CDR2 YSYEKL. This CDR3 has 15 amino acids. CDR3 in DNA: TGCGCCAGCAGCCAAGATTGGACAGGGGGCGGCGAGCAGTACTTC. Its protein product is CASSQDWTGGGEQYF.

CDR3 nucleotides: TGTGCCAGCAGCGGCCCGGGACTAGCGGGAGGGCCGGTCACCGGGGAGCTGTTTTTT. This translates into CASSGPGLAGGPVTGELFF. The chain combines TRBV7-6 with TRBJ2-2; TRBD2 matches 16 bases. Germline V gives CDR1 SGHVS, CDR2 FNYEAQ. Trimming took 5 bases from V and 4 from J; bases not matched to a gene: 10. This CDR3 is 19 amino acids long.

The rearrangement joins TRBV28 to TRBJ2-7, with D maybe TRBD1 (5 bases). The V and J ends lost 1 base and 5 bases respectively, with 12 bases between them. In germline, CDR1 is MDHEN, CDR2 SYDVKM. CDR3 length equals 14 residues. As DNA, the CDR3 is TGTGCCAGCAGTTTATTGGGGCCGGCTAACGAGCAGTACTTC. Translation gives CASSLLGPANEQYF.

V is TRBV25-1 and J is TRBJ2-7; D might be TRBD2 (6 bases). The CDR3 covers 14 residues. CDR1 is MGHDK and CDR2 is SYGVNS in the germline V gene. V lost 7 bases to trimming and J lost 3 bases, with 16 bases between them. The CDR3 bases are TGTGCCAGCATGCCGTCGGGAGCCGTCTACGAGCAGTACTTC. As protein: CASMPSGAVYEQYF.

The CDR3 bases are TGTGCCAGCAGTGAAACGTCAGGCTATGGCTACACCTTC. Residues: CASSETSGYGYTF. The chain couples TRBV2 to TRBJ1-2; D is unclear. With 2 bases removed from V and 4 bases from J, the gap between germline ends came to 8 bases. CDR1 is SNHLY and CDR2 is FYNNEI in the germline V gene. The CDR3 contains 13 residues. Combining the CDR3 with reference TRBV2 and TRBJ1-2 gives the whole variable domain EPEVTQTPSHQVTQMGQEVILRCVPISNHLYFYWYRQILGQKVEFLVSFYNNEISEKSEIFDDQFSVERPDGSNFTLKIRSTKLEDSAMYFCASSETSGYGYTFGSGTRLTVV.

The chain is built from TRBV28 and TRBJ2-5; a weak D match, TRBD1 (8 bases). V was shortened by 3 bases and J by 4 bases, with 15 bases between the two germline ends. Germline V gene lookup returns CDR1 MDHEN and CDR2 SYDVKM. The CDR3 loop spans 15 amino acids. CDR3 sequence: CASSFYRGGAETQYF. The CDR3 coding sequence is TGTGCCAGCAGTTTTTACAGGGGGGGGGCAGAGACCCAGTACTTC.

V and J are TRBV5-5 and TRBJ2-7; 7 nucleotides line up with TRBD2. V lost 4 bases and J lost 3; bases outside the gene matches: 10. Germline V lookup: CDR1 SGHKS, CDR2 YYEKEE (reference sequence). This CDR3 comprises 15 residues. CDR3: CASSRSGTNFYEQYF. In DNA form, the CDR3 reads TGTGCCAGCAGCCGTTCCGGGACTAACTTCTACGAGCAGTACTTC.

The DNA of the CDR3 is TGTGCCAGCAGCGAACTAGCGGCCTTGGAAGAGCAGTACTTC. As protein: CASSELAALEEQYF. The gene calls are TRBV7-8 and TRBJ2-7; 8 bases are a match to TRBD2. Germline V gene sequence: CDR1 SGHVS, CDR2 FQNEAQ. The CDR3 runs to 14 residues. V lost 5 bases to trimming and J lost 7 bases; unmatched junction nucleotides: 10.

V usage is TRBV18 and J usage is TRBJ2-1; TRBD2 might be the D (6 bases). Looked up from germline, CDR1 is KGHSH and CDR2 is LQKENI. V was clipped by 4 bases and J by 4 bases, with 11 bases between them. CDR3 length equals 14 residues. This CDR3 reads CASSRGGRYNEQFF. The CDR3 region has the DNA TGTGCCAGCTCACGGGGAGGCAGATACAATGAGCAGTTCTTC.

This chain links TRBV4-1 with TRBJ1-2; D not resolved. CDR3 length equals 16 residues. The V end was cut by 1 base, the J end by 3 bases, with 15 bases between. Per germline, CDR1 MGHRA and CDR2 YSYEKL. The CDR3 DNA reads TGCGCCAGCAGCCAAGGATCAAGAGCTCGGGACTATGGCTACACCTTC. This encodes CASSQGSRARDYGYTF.

The chain carries TRBV28 and TRBJ1-4; D perhaps matches TRBD1 (6 bases). CDR3 length: 14 amino acids. V lost 1 base, J lost 6 bases, and 9 bases lay in between. Per germline, CDR1 MDHEN and CDR2 SYDVKM. CDR3 loop: CASSLYRVDEKLFF. CDR3 in DNA: TGTGCCAGCAGTTTATACAGGGTTGATGAAAAACTGTTTTTT.

The genes are TRBV2 and TRBJ2-7, with 7 bases aligning to TRBD1. Germline CDR1 and CDR2: SNHLY and FYNNEI. The CDR3 consists of 14 residues. J was trimmed by 0 bases and V by 6 bases; bases with no gene match: 5. In nucleotides, the CDR3 is TGTGCCAGCAGAGCCAGGGGGAGCTCCTACGAGCAGTACTTC. Translation gives CASRARGSSYEQYF.

CDR3 nucleotide sequence: TGTGCCAGCAGCTTAGATGGCGGGAGGGCCCTAGGTACGCAGTATTTT. Residues: CASSLDGGRALGTQYF. The V gene is TRBV7-8, the J gene TRBJ2-3; 9 bases match TRBD2. The germline V gene encodes CDR1 SGHVS and CDR2 FQNEAQ. The V segment lost 1 base and the J segment 8 bases; nucleotides outside the gene matches: 10. The CDR3 is 16 amino acids.

The V gene is TRBV2, the J gene TRBJ2-2, with D hard to call. CDR1 is SNHLY, CDR2 FYNNEI, per germline. The CDR3 extends over 15 amino acids. Trimming took off 2 bases at V and 7 bases at J, with 14 bases between the two ends. CDR3 in amino acids: CASSELLQAIGELFF. The CDR3 DNA reads TGTGCCAGCAGTGAATTGCTCCAGGCAATCGGGGAGCTGTTTTTT.

The sample holds one count of this clone. The rearrangement links TRBV19 to TRBJ1-5; 11 bases match TRBD1. V lost 6 bases and J lost 7; bases outside the gene matches: 11. The germline CDR1 and CDR2 sequences are LNHDA and SQIVND (reference sequence). CDR3 size: 16 residues. CDR3 DNA: TGTGCCAGTAGAGATACCGGGACAGGGGGAAACCAGCCCCAGCATTTT. This translates into CASRDTGTGGNQPQHF.

The rearrangement joins TRBV5-5 to TRBJ1-3, with D possibly being TRBD1 (6 bases). Germline V gives CDR1 SGHKS, CDR2 YYEKEE (reference sequence). The CDR3 contains 15 residues. V shed 2 bases and J shed 7 bases, with 16 bases lying between them. CDR3 DNA sequence: TGTGCCAGCAGCTTCGAGGGGGGGCTGAGGAACACCATATATTTT. It translates to CASSFEGGLRNTIYF.

The chain carries TRBV4-2 and TRBJ2-2; 8 nucleotides match TRBD2. The germline V gene has CDR1 LGHNA and CDR2 YNFKEQ. CDR3 length: 17 amino acids. The V and J ends lost 0 bases and 0 bases, in that order; junction bases with no gene match: 3. Here the CDR3 DNA reads TGTGCCAGCAGCCAAGAATTGACTAGCGCGAACACCGGGGAGCTGTTTTTT. This codes for CASSQELTSANTGELFF.

The chain is built from TRBV2 and TRBJ2-7; 7 bases are a match to TRBD2. Trimming at V came to 5 bases and at J to 1 base, leaving 11 bases not matched to a gene. Germline V gives CDR1 SNHLY, CDR2 FYNNEI. The CDR3 has 16 amino acids. CDR3 coding DNA: TGTGCCAGCAGTCCATTGGAGCGGGGAGGTTCCTACGAGCAGTACTTC. Its protein is CASSPLERGGSYEQYF.

The table lists this clone with a count of one. This chain joins TRBV7-9 and TRBJ2-3; 7 bases agree with TRBD2. Germline V CDR1 and CDR2: SEHNR, FQNEAQ (reference sequence). The CDR3 length is 14 residues. Losses at the gene ends were 1 base for V and 6 bases for J; bases not matched to a gene: 4. CDR3 nucleotides: TGTGCCAGCAGCTTAGTAGCGGGTGGGGATACGCAGTATTTT. This codes for CASSLVAGGDTQYF.

This clone was detected only once. The chain is built from TRBV7-8 and TRBJ1-1, with D maybe TRBD1 (5 bases). V was shortened by 5 bases and J by 1 base, with 11 bases between the two germline ends. CDR1 and CDR2 from the germline V gene are SGHVS and FQNEAQ. This CDR3 comprises 14 residues. The CDR3 nucleotides are TGTGCCAGCAGCCTGGGACTCACGAACACTGAAGCTTTCTTT. As protein: CASSLGLTNTEAFF.